What follows are 26 T cell receptor beta chains derived from one specimen sequenced in a study of blood T cell repertoires in COVID-19. Method: immunoSEQ multiplex PCR; TCRdb's copy keeps in-frame clones and lacks some. The data hold around 320,000 clones, with 90% observed a single time. The sample comprised PBMCs or T cells enriched from blood (not recorded which). The receptor source for this set is a woman in her 30s who had been exposed to COVID-19.

The chain is built from TRBV3-1 (or the pseudogene TRBV3-2) and TRBJ1-1, with D unclear. The germline CDR1 and CDR2 sequences are LGHDT and YNNKEL (reference sequence). This CDR3 comprises 14 residues. The V end lost 6 bases, the J end lost 5 bases, and 16 bases lay between the germline ends. CDR3 loop: CASSLRTVETEAFF. In nucleotides, the CDR3 is TGTGCCAGCAGTCTAAGAACGGTGGAGACTGAAGCTTTCTTT.

The rearrangement joins TRBV7-2 to TRBJ2-7; 7 bases agree with TRBD2. J lost 3 bases, V lost 8 bases, and 7 bases had no gene match. The CDR3 sequence is 13 residues long. Germline CDR1 reads SGHTA; CDR2 reads FQGNSA. CDR3 in amino acids: CASRNGGDYEQYF. DNA for the CDR3: TGTGCCAGCCGTAATGGGGGGGACTACGAGCAGTACTTC.

V and J are TRBV21-1 and TRBJ1-1; whether TRBD1, the table's D call, matches the DNA was not checked. TRBV21-1 is described as a pseudogene. CDR3 length equals 16 residues. The CDR3 bases are TGTGCCAGCAGCCGTCTTCGGGACAGGAAGAACACTGAAGCTTTCTTT. Translating it yields CASSRLRDRKNTEAFF.

There are a few counts of this clone. The chain is built from TRBV5-6 and TRBJ1-6; TRBD1 agrees at 8 bases. Germline CDR1 reads SGHDT; CDR2 reads YYEEEE. V gave up 0 bases and J gave up 9 bases; unmatched junction bases: 5. CDR3 size: 15 residues. The CDR3 DNA sequence: TGTGCCAGCAGCTTGGGTCCAGGGGGCGGTTCACCCCTCCACTTT. It specifies CASSLGPGGGSPLHF.

The genes are TRBV11-2 and TRBJ2-7, with TRBD2 matching over 10 bases. The CDR3 runs 15 residues. The V gene's germline CDR1 is SGHAT and CDR2 FQNNGV. The J segment lost 3 bases and the V segment lost 2 bases, leaving 4 bases of the junction unmatched. CDR3: CASSLLGTSDYEQYF. CDR3 nucleotide sequence: TGTGCCAGCAGCTTATTGGGGACTAGCGACTACGAGCAGTACTTC.

The V gene is TRBV4-1, the J gene TRBJ2-7; D may be TRBD1 (5 bases). Trimming took 3 bases from V and 3 from J, leaving 15 bases between them. Germline V gives CDR1 MGHRA, CDR2 YSYEKL. This CDR3 is built from 15 residues. The CDR3 nucleotides read TGCGCCAGCAGCCATTCGCAGGGTTTTTTCTACGAGCAGTACTTC. It codes for CASSHSQGFFYEQYF.

The rearrangement joins TRBV18 to TRBJ2-1; TRBD1 matches at 10 bases. Germline loops: CDR1 KGHSH, CDR2 LQKENI. The CDR3 loop spans 16 amino acids. V lost 3 bases, J lost 2 bases, and 4 bases stayed unmatched. DNA of the CDR3: TGTGCCAGCTCACCCCGGACAGGGGGGACCTACAATGAGCAGTTCTTC. It is translated as CASSPRTGGTYNEQFF.

The chain has TRBV14 and TRBJ1-1, with 9 bases identical to TRBD1. Germline V gives CDR1 SGHDN, CDR2 FVKESK. Trimming removed 4 bases from V and 7 bases from J; junction bases left unmatched: 7. CDR3 length equals 14 residues. The CDR3 DNA reads TGTGCCAGCAGCCCGGACAGGGGTTGGGTTGAAGCTTTCTTT. Protein sequence: CASSPDRGWVEAFF.

The gene calls are TRBV28 and TRBJ2-1; 9 nucleotides match TRBD2. Germline V gene data show CDR1 as MDHEN and CDR2 as SYDVKM. The CDR3 runs to 12 residues. Unmatched junction bases numbered 3, after V lost 7 bases and J lost 8 bases. The CDR3 sequence is CASTSGVDEQFF. CDR3 DNA: TGTGCCAGCACTAGCGGGGTAGATGAGCAGTTCTTC. The full variable domain, with the rest looked up from reference TRBV28 and TRBJ2-1, is DVKVTQSSRYLVKRTGEKVFLECVQDMDHENMFWYRQDPGLGLRLIYFSYDVKMKEKGDIPEGYSVSREKKERFSLILESASTNQTSMYLCASTSGVDEQFFGPGTRLTVL.

The chain has TRBV10-3 and TRBJ1-2; perhaps TRBD1 as D (6 bases). CDR1 ENHRY and CDR2 SYGVKD come from the germline V gene. The length of the CDR3 is 15 residues. Deletions cut 2 bases from V and 7 bases from J, with 17 bases between. The CDR3 sequence is CAISEPEGSRGGYTF. The CDR3 DNA is TGTGCCATCAGTGAGCCCGAAGGGTCCAGGGGTGGCTACACCTTC.

The CDR3: CASSLEGQGSYNEQFF. The CDR3 DNA reads TGCGCCAGCAGCTTGGAGGGACAGGGCTCCTACAATGAGCAGTTCTTC. The rearrangement joins TRBV5-1 to TRBJ2-1, with 9 bases that match TRBD1. Germline loops: CDR1 SGHRS, CDR2 YFSETQ. The length of the CDR3 is 16 residues. V lost 0 bases to trimming and J lost 0 bases; unmatched junction nucleotides: 1.

The rearrangement links TRBV4-1 to TRBJ2-3, with D unresolved. Deletions cut 0 bases from V and 2 bases from J, with 9 bases between. Germline V gene data show CDR1 as MGHRA and CDR2 as YSYEKL. The CDR3 spans 15 residues. The CDR3 DNA is TGCGCCAGCAGCCAAGAGAGCGATAACACAGATACGCAGTATTTT. It encodes CASSQESDNTDTQYF.

The V and J genes are TRBV27 and TRBJ1-5, with a possible D match to TRBD1 (5 bases). This CDR3 spans 14 amino acids. Germline lookup yields CDR1 MNHEY and CDR2 SMNVEV (reference sequence). With 2 bases removed from V and 4 bases from J, the gap between germline ends came to 9 bases. As DNA, the CDR3 is TGTGCCAGCAGTTTACAGGGCAAAAATCAGCCCCAGCATTTT. Translating it yields CASSLQGKNQPQHF.

V is TRBV7-9 and J is TRBJ2-1, with 12 bases fitting TRBD2. The CDR3 is 16 residues long. CDR1 and CDR2 from the germline V gene are SEHNR and FQNEAQ (reference sequence). The V segment lost 0 bases and the J segment 8 bases; nucleotides outside the gene matches: 5. In DNA form, the CDR3 reads TGTGCCAGCAGCTTAGCCAGACTAGCGGGGGTGGATGAGCAGTTCTTC. It specifies CASSLARLAGVDEQFF.

This chain connects TRBV24-1 to TRBJ2-5; no definite D call. Germline CDR1 is KGHDR and CDR2 is SFDVKD. Trimming left V 8 bases short and J 2 bases short, with 14 bases between. This CDR3 is built from 14 residues. In DNA, the CDR3 is TGTGCCACCACTTCATCCGACACACAAGAGACCCAGTACTTC. This sequence encodes CATTSSDTQETQYF.

The gene calls are TRBV7-2 and TRBJ1-1; tentative D call: TRBD1 (6 bases). The CDR3 is made up of 14 amino acids. Germline values: CDR1 SGHTA, CDR2 FQGNSA. The V end was cut by 0 bases, the J end by 3 bases, with 8 bases between. CDR3 protein: CASSLAPGDTEAFF. In DNA form, the CDR3 reads TGTGCCAGCAGCTTAGCTCCAGGGGACACTGAAGCTTTCTTT.

The sample holds a few counts of this clone. V usage is TRBV19 and J usage is TRBJ1-5, with 7 nucleotides matching TRBD1. The CDR3 spans 18 residues. Germline V lookup: CDR1 LNHDA, CDR2 SQIVND (reference sequence). The V gene end was trimmed by 1 base and the J gene end by 8 bases; junction bases not matched to a gene: 17. CDR3 DNA sequence: TGTGCCAGTAGTATAGGGGAGACGTACAGGGGTCGCTGGGAGCCCCAGCATTTT. This translates into CASSIGETYRGRWEPQHF.

This chain joins TRBV5-1 and TRBJ1-2, with D possibly being TRBD1 (5 bases). The germline V and J ends were trimmed by 1 base and 8 bases, with 12 bases remaining between them. The CDR3 consists of 13 residues. From germline, CDR1 is SGHRS and CDR2 YFSETQ. The chain's CDR3 is CASSLQGVGGYTF. In DNA, the CDR3 is TGCGCCAGCAGCTTGCAGGGTGTCGGGGGCTACACCTTC.

The rearrangement links TRBV7-6 to TRBJ1-2; possibly TRBD1 for D (5 bases). V was cut by 5 bases and J by 6 bases, with 13 bases left in between. The CDR3 is 13 amino acids. Looked up from germline, CDR1 is SGHVS and CDR2 is FNYEAQ. CDR3 amino acids: CASSVTAGDGYTF. The CDR3 DNA is TGTGCCAGCAGCGTGACAGCGGGGGATGGCTACACCTTC.

The chain is built from TRBV4-1 and TRBJ1-1; D gene ambiguous. The ends were cut back, 4 bases at V and 5 bases at J, with 14 bases in the middle. The germline V gene has CDR1 MGHRA and CDR2 YSYEKL. The CDR3 runs 14 residues. The CDR3 DNA sequence: TGCGCCAGCAGCCCCGAGCCAGGAACGACTGAAGCTTTCTTT. Its translation is CASSPEPGTTEAFF.

The rearrangement links TRBV6-2 or TRBV6-3 to TRBJ2-1, with 9 bases identical to TRBD2. Germline V CDR1 and CDR2: MNHEY, SVGEGT. This CDR3 comprises 15 residues. V shed 5 bases and J 9 bases; nucleotides not matched to a gene: 11. CDR3 residues: CASSNPGGGATEQFF. CDR3 DNA sequence: TGTGCCAGCAGTAACCCTGGCGGGGGGGCCACTGAGCAGTTCTTC.

The chain uses TRBV5-1 and TRBJ2-7, with D possibly TRBD1 on 5 matching bases. The CDR3 extends over 14 amino acids. Between the trimmed V and J ends, which lost 2 bases and 1 base, there was a span of 10 bases. Germline V gene sequence: CDR1 SGHRS, CDR2 YFSETQ. The CDR3 DNA reads as TGCGCCAGCAGCTTACAGGCCGTTTCCTACGAGCAGTACTTC. This sequence encodes CASSLQAVSYEQYF.

CDR3 in DNA: TGTGCCAGTAGTGCAACAGGGAGCACTGAAGCTTTCTTT. Translation: CASSATGSTEAFF. The chain uses TRBV19 and TRBJ1-1; D is possibly TRBD1 (6 bases). This CDR3 has 13 residues. Trimming pared 5 bases from V and 4 bases from J, leaving 11 bases between. Germline CDR1 and CDR2: LNHDA and SQIVND (reference sequence).

The chain couples TRBV5-6 to TRBJ1-1; D may be TRBD1 (5 bases). Trimming stripped 4 bases from V and 7 bases from J, with 14 bases between. Germline V gene data show CDR1 as SGHDT and CDR2 as YYEEEE. The CDR3 runs 13 residues. CDR3 region: CASSLGRPNEAFF. The CDR3 DNA follows: TGTGCCAGCAGCCTGGGGCGGCCGAATGAAGCTTTCTTT. Filled out from reference TRBV5-6 and TRBJ1-1, the complete variable domain reads DAGVTQSPTHLIKTRGQQVTLRCSPKSGHDTVSWYQQALGQGPQFIFQYYEEEERQRGNFPDRFSGHQFPNYSSELNVNALLLGDSALYLCASSLGRPNEAFFGQGTRLTVV.

V gene TRBV5-4 combines with J gene TRBJ1-2; 8 bases line up with TRBD1. The CDR3 loop spans 15 amino acids. J lost 7 bases, V lost 4 bases, and 12 bases had no gene match. The germline V gene encodes CDR1 SGHNT and CDR2 YYREEE (reference sequence). The CDR3 loop is CASSPGTGQPRGYTF. In nucleotides, the CDR3 is TGTGCCAGCAGCCCGGGGACAGGTCAACCACGTGGCTACACCTTC.

This chain joins TRBV19 and TRBJ2-2; tentative D call: TRBD2 (6 bases). The CDR3 has 12 amino acids. Germline V gene sequence: CDR1 LNHDA, CDR2 SQIVND (reference sequence). Trimming cost V 5 bases and J 6 bases, with 7 bases left between them. CDR3 in amino acids: CASSRGSGELFF. The DNA of the CDR3 is TGTGCCAGTAGTCGGGGGTCCGGGGAGCTGTTTTTT.